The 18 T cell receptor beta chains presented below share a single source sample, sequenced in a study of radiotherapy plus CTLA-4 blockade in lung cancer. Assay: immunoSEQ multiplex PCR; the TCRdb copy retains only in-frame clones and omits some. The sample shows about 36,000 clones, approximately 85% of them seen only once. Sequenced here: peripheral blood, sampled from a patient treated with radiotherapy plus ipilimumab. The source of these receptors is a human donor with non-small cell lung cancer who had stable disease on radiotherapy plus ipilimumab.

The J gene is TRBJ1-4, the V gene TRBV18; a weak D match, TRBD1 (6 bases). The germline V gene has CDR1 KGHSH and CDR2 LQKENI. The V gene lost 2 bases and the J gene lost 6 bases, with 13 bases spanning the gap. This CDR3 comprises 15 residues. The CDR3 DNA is TGTGCCAGCTCACCATTCAGGGGTGGGGATGAAAAACTGTTTTTT. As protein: CASSPFRGGDEKLFF.

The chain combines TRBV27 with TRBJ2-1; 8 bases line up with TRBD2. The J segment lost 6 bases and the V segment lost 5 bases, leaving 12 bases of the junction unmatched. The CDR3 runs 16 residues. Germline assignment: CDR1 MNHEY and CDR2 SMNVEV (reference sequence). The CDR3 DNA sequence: TGTGCCAGCAGTACCTCAGCGGGAGACTCTCTCAATGAGCAGTTCTTC. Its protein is CASSTSAGDSLNEQFF.

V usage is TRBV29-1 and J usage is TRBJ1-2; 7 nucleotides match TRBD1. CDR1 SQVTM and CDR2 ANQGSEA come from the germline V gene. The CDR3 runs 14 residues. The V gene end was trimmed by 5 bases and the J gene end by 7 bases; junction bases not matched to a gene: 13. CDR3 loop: CSVRQGLREGGYTF. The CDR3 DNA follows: TGCAGCGTTCGACAGGGATTAAGAGAGGGTGGCTACACCTTC.

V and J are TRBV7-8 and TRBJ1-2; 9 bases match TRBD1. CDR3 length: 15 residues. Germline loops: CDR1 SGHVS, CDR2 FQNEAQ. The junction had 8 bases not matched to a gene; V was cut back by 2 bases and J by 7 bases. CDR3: CASSLRLPGQGGYTF. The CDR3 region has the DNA TGTGCCAGCAGCTTAAGGTTGCCGGGACAGGGTGGCTACACCTTC.

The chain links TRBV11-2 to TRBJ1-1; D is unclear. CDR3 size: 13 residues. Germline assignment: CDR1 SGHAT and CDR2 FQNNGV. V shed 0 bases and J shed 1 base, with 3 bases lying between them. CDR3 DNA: TGTGCCAGCAGCTTAGAGAGGAACACTGAAGCTTTCTTT. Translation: CASSLERNTEAFF.

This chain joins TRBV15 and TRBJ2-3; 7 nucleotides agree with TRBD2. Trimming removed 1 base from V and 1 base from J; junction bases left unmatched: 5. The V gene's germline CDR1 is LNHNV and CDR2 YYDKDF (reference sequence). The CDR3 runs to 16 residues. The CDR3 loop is CATSRGGSLGTDTQYF. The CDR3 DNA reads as TGTGCCACCAGCAGAGGCGGGAGTTTGGGCACAGATACGCAGTATTTT.

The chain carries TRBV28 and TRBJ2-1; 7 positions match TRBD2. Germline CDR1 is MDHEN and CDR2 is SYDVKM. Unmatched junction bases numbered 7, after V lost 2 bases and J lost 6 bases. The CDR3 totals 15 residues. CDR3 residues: CASSLGGGWGNEQFF. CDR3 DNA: TGTGCCAGCAGTTTAGGCGGGGGATGGGGCAATGAGCAGTTCTTC. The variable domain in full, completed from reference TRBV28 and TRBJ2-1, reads DVKVTQSSRYLVKRTGEKVFLECVQDMDHENMFWYRQDPGLGLRLIYFSYDVKMKEKGDIPEGYSVSREKKERFSLILESASTNQTSMYLCASSLGGGWGNEQFFGPGTRLTVL.

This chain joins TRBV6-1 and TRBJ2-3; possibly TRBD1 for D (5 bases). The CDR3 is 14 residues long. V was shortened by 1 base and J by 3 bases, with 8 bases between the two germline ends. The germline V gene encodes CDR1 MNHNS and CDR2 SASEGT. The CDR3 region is CASSEVGPTDTQYF. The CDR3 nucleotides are TGTGCCAGCAGTGAAGTGGGGCCAACAGATACGCAGTATTTT.

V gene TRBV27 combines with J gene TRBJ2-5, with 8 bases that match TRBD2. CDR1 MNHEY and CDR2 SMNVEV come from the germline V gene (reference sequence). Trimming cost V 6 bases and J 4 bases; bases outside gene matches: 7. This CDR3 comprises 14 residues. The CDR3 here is CASSWGLGGETQYF. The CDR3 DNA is TGTGCCAGCAGCTGGGGACTAGGGGGAGAGACCCAGTACTTC.

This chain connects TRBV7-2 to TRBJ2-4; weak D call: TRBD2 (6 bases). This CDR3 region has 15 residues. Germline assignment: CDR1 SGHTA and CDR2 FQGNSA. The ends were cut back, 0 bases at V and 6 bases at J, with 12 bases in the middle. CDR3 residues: CASSLATGAPNIQYF. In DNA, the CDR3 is TGTGCCAGCAGCTTAGCTACGGGAGCCCCAAACATTCAGTACTTC.

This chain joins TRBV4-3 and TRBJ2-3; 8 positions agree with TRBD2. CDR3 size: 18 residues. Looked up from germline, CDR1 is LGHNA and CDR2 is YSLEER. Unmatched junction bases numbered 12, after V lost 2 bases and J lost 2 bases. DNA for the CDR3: TGCGCCAGCAGCCAATACCATACCGGGACTAGGGTCACAGATACGCAGTATTTT. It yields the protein CASSQYHTGTRVTDTQYF.

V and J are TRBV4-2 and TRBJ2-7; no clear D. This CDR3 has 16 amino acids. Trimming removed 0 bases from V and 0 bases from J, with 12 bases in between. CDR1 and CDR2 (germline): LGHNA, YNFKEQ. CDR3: CASSQDDFSTSYEQYF. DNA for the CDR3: TGTGCCAGCAGCCAAGATGACTTCTCGACCTCCTACGAGCAGTACTTC.

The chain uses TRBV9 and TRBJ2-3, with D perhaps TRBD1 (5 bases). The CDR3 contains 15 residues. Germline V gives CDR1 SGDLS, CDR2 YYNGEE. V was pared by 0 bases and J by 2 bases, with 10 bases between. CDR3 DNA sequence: TGTGCCAGCAGCGTAGGAACAGGACCCACAGATACGCAGTATTTT. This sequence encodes CASSVGTGPTDTQYF.

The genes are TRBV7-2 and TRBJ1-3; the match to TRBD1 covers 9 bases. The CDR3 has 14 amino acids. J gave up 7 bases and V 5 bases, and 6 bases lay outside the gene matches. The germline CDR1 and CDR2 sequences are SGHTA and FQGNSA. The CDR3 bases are TGTGCCAGCAGCCCGGGGACAGGGAGGAACACCATATATTTT. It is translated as CASSPGTGRNTIYF.

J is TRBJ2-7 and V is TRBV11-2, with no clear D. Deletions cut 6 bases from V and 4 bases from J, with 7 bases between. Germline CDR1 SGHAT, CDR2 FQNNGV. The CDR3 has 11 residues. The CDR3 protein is CASRMRYEQYF. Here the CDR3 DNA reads TGTGCCAGCAGGATGAGGTACGAGCAGTACTTC. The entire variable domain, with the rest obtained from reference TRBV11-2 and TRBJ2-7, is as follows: EAGVAQSPRYKIIEKRQSVAFWCNPISGHATLYWYQQILGQGPKLLIQFQNNGVVDDSQLPKDRFSAERLKGVDSTLKIQPAKLEDSAVYLCASRMRYEQYFGPGTRLTVT.

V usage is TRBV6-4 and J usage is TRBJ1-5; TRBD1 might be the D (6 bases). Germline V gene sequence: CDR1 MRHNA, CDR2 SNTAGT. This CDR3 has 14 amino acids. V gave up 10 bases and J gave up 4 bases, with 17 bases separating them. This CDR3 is CAISTGGRNQPQHF. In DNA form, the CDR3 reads TGTGCCATCTCGACAGGCGGGCGAAATCAGCCCCAGCATTTT.

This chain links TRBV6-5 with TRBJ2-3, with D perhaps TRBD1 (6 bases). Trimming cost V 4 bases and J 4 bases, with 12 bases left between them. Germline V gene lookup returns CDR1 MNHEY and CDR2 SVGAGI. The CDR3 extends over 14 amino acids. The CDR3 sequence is CASSSTDRPDTQYF. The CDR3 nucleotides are TGTGCCAGCAGTTCCACCGACAGGCCAGATACGCAGTATTTT.

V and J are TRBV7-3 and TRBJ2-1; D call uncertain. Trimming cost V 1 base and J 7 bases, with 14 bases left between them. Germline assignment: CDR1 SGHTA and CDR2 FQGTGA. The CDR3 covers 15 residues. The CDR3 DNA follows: TGTGCCAGCAGCTTAAATAGAGGATATGTAAATGAGCAGTTCTTC. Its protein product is CASSLNRGYVNEQFF.